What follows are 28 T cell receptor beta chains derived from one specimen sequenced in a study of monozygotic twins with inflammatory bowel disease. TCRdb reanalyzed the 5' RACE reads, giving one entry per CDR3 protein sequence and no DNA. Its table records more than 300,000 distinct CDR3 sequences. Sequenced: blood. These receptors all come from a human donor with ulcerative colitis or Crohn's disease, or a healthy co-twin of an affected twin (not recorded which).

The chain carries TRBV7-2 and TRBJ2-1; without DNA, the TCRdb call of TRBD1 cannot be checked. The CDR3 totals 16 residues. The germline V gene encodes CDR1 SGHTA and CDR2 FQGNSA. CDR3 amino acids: CASTNWGTSSYNEQFF. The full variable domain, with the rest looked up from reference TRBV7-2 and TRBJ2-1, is GAGVSQSPSNKVTEKGKDVELRCDPISGHTALYWYRQSLGQGLEFLIYFQGNSAPDKSGLPSDRFSAERTGGSVSTLTIQRTQQEDSAVYLCASTNWGTSSYNEQFFGPGTRLTVL.

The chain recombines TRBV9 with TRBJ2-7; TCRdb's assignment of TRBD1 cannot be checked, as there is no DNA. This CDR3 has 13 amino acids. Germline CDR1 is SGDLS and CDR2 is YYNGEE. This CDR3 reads CASSGQDGYEQYF.

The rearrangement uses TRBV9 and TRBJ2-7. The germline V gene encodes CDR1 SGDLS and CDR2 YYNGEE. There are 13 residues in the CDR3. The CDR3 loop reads CASSVGGQTLQYF. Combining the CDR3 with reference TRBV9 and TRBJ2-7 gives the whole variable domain DSGVTQTPKHLITATGQRVTLRCSPRSGDLSVYWYQQSLDQGLQFLIQYYNGEERAKGNILERFSAQQFPDLHSELNLSSLELGDSALYFCASSVGGQTLQYFGPGTRLTVT.

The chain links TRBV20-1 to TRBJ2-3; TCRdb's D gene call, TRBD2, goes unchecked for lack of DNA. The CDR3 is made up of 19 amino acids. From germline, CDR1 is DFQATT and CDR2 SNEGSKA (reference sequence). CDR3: CSARGDTRLLAGDSDTQYF.

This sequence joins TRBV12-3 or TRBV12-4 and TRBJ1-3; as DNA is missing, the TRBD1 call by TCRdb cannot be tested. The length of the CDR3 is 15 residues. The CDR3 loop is CASSLLLGPGNTIYF.

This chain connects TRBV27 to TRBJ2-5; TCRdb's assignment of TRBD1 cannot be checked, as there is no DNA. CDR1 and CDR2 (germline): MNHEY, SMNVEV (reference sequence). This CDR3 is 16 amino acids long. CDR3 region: CASSLISLGPQETQYF.

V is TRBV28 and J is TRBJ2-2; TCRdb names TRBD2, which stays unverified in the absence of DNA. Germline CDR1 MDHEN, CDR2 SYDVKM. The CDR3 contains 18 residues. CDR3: CASSSPRVQRPNTGELFF.

Here the CDR3 reads CASKRGLAVTGELFF. The chain recombines TRBV19 with TRBJ2-2; the TCRdb D gene call, TRBD2, has no DNA to confirm it. The CDR3 runs 15 residues. Germline V gene sequence: CDR1 LNHDA, CDR2 SQIVND (reference sequence).

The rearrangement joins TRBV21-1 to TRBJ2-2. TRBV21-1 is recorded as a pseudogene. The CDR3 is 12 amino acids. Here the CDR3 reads CASLLQTGELFF.

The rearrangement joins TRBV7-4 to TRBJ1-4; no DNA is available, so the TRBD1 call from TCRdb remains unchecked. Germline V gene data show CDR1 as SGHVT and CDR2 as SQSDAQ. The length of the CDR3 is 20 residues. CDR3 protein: CASSHTPTGPIRATNEKLFF.

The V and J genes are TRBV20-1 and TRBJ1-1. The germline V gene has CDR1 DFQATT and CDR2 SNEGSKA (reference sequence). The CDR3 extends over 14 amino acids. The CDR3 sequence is CSASGQGSFTEAFF.

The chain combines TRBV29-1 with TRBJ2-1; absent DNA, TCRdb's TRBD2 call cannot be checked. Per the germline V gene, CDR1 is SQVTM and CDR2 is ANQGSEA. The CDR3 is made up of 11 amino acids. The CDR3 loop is CSVTSDLSRFF.

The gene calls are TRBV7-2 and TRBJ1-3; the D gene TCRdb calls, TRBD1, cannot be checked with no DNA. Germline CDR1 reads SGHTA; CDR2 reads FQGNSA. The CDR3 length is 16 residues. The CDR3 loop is CASSPGGAGSGNTIYF.

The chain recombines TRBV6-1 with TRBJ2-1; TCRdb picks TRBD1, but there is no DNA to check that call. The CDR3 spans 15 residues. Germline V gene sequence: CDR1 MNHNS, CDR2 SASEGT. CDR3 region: CASSRSGEIYNEQFF.

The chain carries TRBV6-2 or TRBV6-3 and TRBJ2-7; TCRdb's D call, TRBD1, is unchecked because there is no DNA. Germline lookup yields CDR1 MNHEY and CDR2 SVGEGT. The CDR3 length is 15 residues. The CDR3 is CASSYYQTGVFEQYF.

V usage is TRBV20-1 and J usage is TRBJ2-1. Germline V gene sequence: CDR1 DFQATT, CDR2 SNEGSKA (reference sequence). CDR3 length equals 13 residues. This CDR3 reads CSASSGRQSEQFF.

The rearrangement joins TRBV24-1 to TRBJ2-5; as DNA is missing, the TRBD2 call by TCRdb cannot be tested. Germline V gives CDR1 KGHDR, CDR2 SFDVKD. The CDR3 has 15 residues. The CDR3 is CATSKSGASQETQYF.

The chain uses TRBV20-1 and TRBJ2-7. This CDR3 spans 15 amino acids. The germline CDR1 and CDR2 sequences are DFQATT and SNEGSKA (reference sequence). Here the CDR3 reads CSARDLLARLDEQYF.

The CDR3 region is CASSGNSNQETQYF. V and J are TRBV27 and TRBJ2-5. Germline lookup yields CDR1 MNHEY and CDR2 SMNVEV (reference sequence). The CDR3 contains 14 residues.

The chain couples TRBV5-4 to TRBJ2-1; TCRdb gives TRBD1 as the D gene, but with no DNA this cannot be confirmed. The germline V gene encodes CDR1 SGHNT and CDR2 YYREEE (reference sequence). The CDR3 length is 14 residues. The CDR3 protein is CASSPGTEYNEQFF.

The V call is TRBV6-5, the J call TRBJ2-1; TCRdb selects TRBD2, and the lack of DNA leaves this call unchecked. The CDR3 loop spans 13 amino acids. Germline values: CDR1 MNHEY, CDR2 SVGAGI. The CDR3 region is CASSSGGGNEQFF.

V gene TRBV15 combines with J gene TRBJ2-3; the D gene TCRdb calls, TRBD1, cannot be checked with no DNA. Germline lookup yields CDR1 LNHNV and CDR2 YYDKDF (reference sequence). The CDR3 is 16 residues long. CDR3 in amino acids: CATSRRAGTGTDTQYF.

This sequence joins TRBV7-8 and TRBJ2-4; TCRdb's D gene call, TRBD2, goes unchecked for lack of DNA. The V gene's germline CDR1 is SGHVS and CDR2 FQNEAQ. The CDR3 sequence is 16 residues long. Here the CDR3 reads CASSLGWAGVENIQYF.

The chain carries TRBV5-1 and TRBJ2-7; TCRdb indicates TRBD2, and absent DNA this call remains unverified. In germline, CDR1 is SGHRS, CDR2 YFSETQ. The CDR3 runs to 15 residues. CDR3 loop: CASSGIGTAHYEQYF.

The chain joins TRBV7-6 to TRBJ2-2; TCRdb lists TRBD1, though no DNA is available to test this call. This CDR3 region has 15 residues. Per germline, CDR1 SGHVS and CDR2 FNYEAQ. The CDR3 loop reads CASSERGFNTGELFF. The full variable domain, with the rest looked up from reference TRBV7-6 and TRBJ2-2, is GAGVSQSPRYKVTKRGQDVALRCDPISGHVSLYWYRQALGQGPEFLTYFNYEAQQDKSGLPNDRFSAERPEGSISTLTIQRTEQRDSAMYRCASSERGFNTGELFFGEGSRLTVL.

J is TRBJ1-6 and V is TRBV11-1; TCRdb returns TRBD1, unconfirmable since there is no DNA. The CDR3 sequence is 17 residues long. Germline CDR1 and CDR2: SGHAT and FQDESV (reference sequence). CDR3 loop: CASSLEGQGGLNSPLHF.

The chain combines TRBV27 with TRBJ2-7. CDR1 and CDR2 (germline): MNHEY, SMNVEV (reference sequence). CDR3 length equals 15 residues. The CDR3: CASRPTLRVTYEQYF.

This CDR3 reads CSASGQLIGTYEQYF. The chain combines TRBV20-1 with TRBJ2-7; absent DNA, TCRdb's TRBD1 call cannot be checked. The length of the CDR3 is 15 residues. Germline V lookup: CDR1 DFQATT, CDR2 SNEGSKA (reference sequence).